This paragraph reports one TCR beta chain. CDR1 and CDR2 from the germline V gene are SEHNR and FQNEAQ (reference sequence). Trimming stripped 2 bases from V and 4 bases from J, with 14 bases between. CDR3 length: 15 residues. This sample is part of a study of blood T cell repertoires in COVID-19. At the level of the study: The United States, Italy and Spain provided the acute and convalescent COVID-19 samples. T cells, B-cell-depleted T cells, or PBMCs provided the cDNA or gDNA that served as material.

Generated by immunoSEQ multiplex PCR, the TCRdb table keeps only in-frame clones and is missing some. There are fewer than 250,000 clones in the sample; roughly 90% occur only once, and 5% to 7.5% lies in the top ten. This chain links TRBV7-9 with TRBJ1-2; D might be TRBD1 (5 bases). The receptor's source is a woman aged 40 to 50 who had recovered from COVID-19. What was sequenced was peripheral blood. The CDR3 region has the DNA TGTGCCAGCAGCTTAACCTCGCAGGGAGGCTATGGCTACACCTTC. Protein product: CASSLTSQGGYGYTF.